A single sample is the source of the 8 T cell receptor beta chains below, sequenced in a study of blood T cell repertoires in COVID-19. TCRdb keeps only in-frame clones here, not all; method: immunoSEQ multiplex PCR. The repertoire holds 270,000 or so clones, with 70% to 90% as singletons. Sequencing was carried out using peripheral blood. These receptor sequences come from a woman in her 30s with active or convalescent COVID-19.

Only one count was recorded for this clone. The rearrangement links TRBV7-2 to TRBJ2-3, with D possibly matching TRBD2 (6 bases). Germline CDR1 and CDR2: SGHTA and FQGNSA. The CDR3 has 18 amino acids. Trimming shortened V by 1 base and J by 1 base, and 18 bases separated the two germline ends. The CDR3 DNA reads TGTGCCAGCAGCTTAGGGAGTTCTCTCTGGGGGGGCACAGATACGCAGTATTTT. Amino acid sequence: CASSLGSSLWGGTDTQYF.

The V and J genes are TRBV7-9 and TRBJ1-1; D is possibly TRBD1 (5 bases). Germline-derived CDR1 and CDR2 are SEHNR and FQNEAQ (reference sequence). CDR3 size: 16 residues. V gave up 4 bases and J gave up 2 bases, with 17 bases separating them. In nucleotides, the CDR3 is TGTGCCAGCAGCTCCCTAGAGCGGGGGGGAAACACTGAAGCTTTCTTT. It encodes CASSSLERGGNTEAFF.

This chain links TRBV24-1 with TRBJ1-5, with TRBD1 identical over 8 bases. The V gene's germline CDR1 is KGHDR and CDR2 SFDVKD. There are 14 residues in the CDR3. Trimming removed 5 bases from V and 5 bases from J; junction bases left unmatched: 4. CDR3 nucleotides: TGTGCCACCAGTGCGGCAGGGGGCGATCAGCCCCAGCATTTT. Translated, it gives CATSAAGGDQPQHF.

In regard to this clone: A junction end diverges from the germline sequence, so it may reflect a read error. The chain uses TRBV7-7 and TRBJ2-1, with 10 bases lining up with TRBD1. The CDR3 contains 15 residues. Germline V lookup: CDR1 SSHAT, CDR2 FNYEAQ (reference sequence). CDR3 protein: CASSSDRGSVDEQFF. CDR3 bases: TGTGCTAGCAGCTCGGACAGGGGGAGCGTCGATGAGCAGTTCTTC.

CDR3 coding DNA: TGTGCCAGCAGCCGACTGCTAGTTCCGGGTTTTACCAAAAACATTCAGTACTTC. It is translated as CASSRLLVPGFTKNIQYF. The chain uses TRBV27 and TRBJ2-4; no firm D call. V was pared by 6 bases and J by 2 bases, with 23 bases between. CDR1 is MNHEY, CDR2 SMNVEV, per germline (reference sequence). The CDR3 length is 18 residues.

The rearrangement joins TRBV19 to TRBJ1-5; D uncertain. Trimming shortened V by 9 bases and J by 0 bases, and 6 bases separated the two germline ends. This CDR3 spans 12 amino acids. Germline CDR1 LNHDA, CDR2 SQIVND (reference sequence). The CDR3: CASGDSNQPQHF. CDR3 DNA: TGTGCCAGCGGTGATAGCAATCAGCCCCAGCATTTT. The full variable domain, in which reference TRBV19 and TRBJ1-5 provide the parts outside the CDR3, is DGGITQSPKYLFRKEGQNVTLSCEQNLNHDAMYWYRQDPGQGLRLIYYSQIVNDFQKGDIAEGYSVSREKKESFPLTVTSAQKNPTAFYLCASGDSNQPQHFGDGTRLSIL.

This clone was recorded only once. V and J are TRBV1 and TRBJ2-2; the table calls TRBD1, which could not be checked here. TRBV1 has pseudogene status. The CDR3 runs to 18 residues. CDR3 nucleotide sequence: TGCACCAGCAGCTTGTCCCCCCTGGGGCTCTATATCACCGGGGAGCTGTTTTTT. Protein sequence: CTSSLSPLGLYITGELFF.

The gene calls are TRBV6-2 or TRBV6-3 and TRBJ1-1, with a tentative D call TRBD1 (5 bases). Trimming removed 5 bases at V and 0 bases at J, with 10 bases between. CDR3 size: 14 residues. CDR1 is MNHEY and CDR2 is SVGEGT in the germline V gene. In DNA form, the CDR3 reads TGTGCCAGCAGTGTCGACAGACTGAACACTGAAGCTTTCTTT. Translation gives CASSVDRLNTEAFF.